The clone carrying this T cell receptor beta chain was picked up one time. Blood sampling took place at baseline, cycle 4 day 1, and cycle 7 day 1. TCRdb keeps only in-frame clones here, not all; method: immunoSEQ multiplex PCR. The sample lists 50,000 to 65,000 clones, 85% to 90% occurring once. The sample belongs to a study of OX40 agonist ivuxolimab in advanced cancers. Study background: Three partial responders included one hepatocellular carcinoma patient and two cutaneous melanoma patients.

This receptor was taken from an adult with an advanced solid tumor such as melanoma, head and neck, liver or kidney cancer. The material sequenced was CD4+ or CD8+ T cells sorted from blood, taken in a trial of the OX40 agonist ivuxolimab.

The CDR3 DNA sequence: TGTGCCAGCAGCTTAGGGGCTGGGGCCAACGTCCTGACTTTC. This gives the protein CASSLGAGANVLTF. V gene TRBV11-2 combines with J gene TRBJ2-6; D remains unclear. Trimming left V 1 base short and J 2 bases short, with 3 bases between. The CDR3 is 14 amino acids. The germline gives CDR1 SGHAT, CDR2 FQNNGV.